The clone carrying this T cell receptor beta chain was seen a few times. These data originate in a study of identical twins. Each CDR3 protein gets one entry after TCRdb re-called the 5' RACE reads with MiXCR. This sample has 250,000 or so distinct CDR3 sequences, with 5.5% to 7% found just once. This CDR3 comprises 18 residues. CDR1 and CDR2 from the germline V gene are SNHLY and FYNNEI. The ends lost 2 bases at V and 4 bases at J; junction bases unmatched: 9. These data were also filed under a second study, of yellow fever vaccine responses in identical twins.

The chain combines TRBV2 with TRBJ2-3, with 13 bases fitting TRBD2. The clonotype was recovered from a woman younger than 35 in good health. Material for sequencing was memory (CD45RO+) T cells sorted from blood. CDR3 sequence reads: CASSEPSGLAGASDTQYF. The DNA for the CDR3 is TGTGCCAGCAGTGAACCGTCCGGACTAGCGGGGGCGTCAGATACGCAGTATTTT.